Listed below are T cell receptor beta chains from one sample, sequenced in a study of CD8 T cells in ankylosing spondylitis. A single record per CDR3 protein comes from TCRdb applying MiXCR to the 5' RACE reads. There are about 390,000 distinct CDR3 sequences in the sample; about a fifth occur only once, and less than 20% lies in the top ten. The sequenced material came from blood, either unsorted or a sorted T cell fraction (not recorded which). The receptors were gathered from a male donor with ankylosing spondylitis. CDR3s include the opening cysteine and the closing phenylalanine or tryptophan. D genes are given only for firm matches. Size values are once, few and many counts, or a class for expanded clones, and some rows have none.

few	TRBV20-1	TRBJ2-1	NA	TGCAGTGCTAGAGCAGACGCCCCTAGCTACAATGAGCAGTTCTTC	CSARADAPSYNEQFF
NA	TRBV3-1	TRBJ2-7	TRBD1	TGTGCCAGCAGCCCGCACAGGGGGGAAAACTACGAGCAGTACTTC	CASSPHRGENYEQYF
many	TRBV20-1	TRBJ2-7	NA	TGCAGTGCTGGGGGTCCGGCCGGGGACAACGAGCAGTACTTC	CSAGGPAGDNEQYF
few	TRBV5-1	TRBJ2-4	NA	TGCGCCAGCAGCTGGGGAGACCGAAACCTAAACATTCAGTACTTC	CASSWGDRNLNIQYF
many	TRBV29-1	TRBJ2-1	NA	TGCAGCGTTTATGGTCTAAGCTCCTACAATGAGCAGTTCTTC	CSVYGLSSYNEQFF
NA	TRBV15	TRBJ2-3	NA	TGTGCCACCAGCAGAGGAGCATTGAGCGATACGCAGTATTTT	CATSRGALSDTQYF
NA	TRBV4-2	TRBJ2-6	TRBD2	TGTGCCAGCAGCCAATTAGCGGGAGCTGGGGCCAACGTCCTGACTTTC	CASSQLAGAGANVLTF
few	TRBV6-2/TRBV6-3	TRBJ2-7	TRBD2	TGTGCCAGCAGTTACCCCGAGGGAGCGGGAGACTACGAGCAGTACTTC	CASSYPEGAGDYEQYF
few	TRBV29-1	TRBJ1-1	NA	TGCAGCGTAGTCGGACAGATTGAAGCTTTCTTT	CSVVGQIEAFF
NA	TRBV10-2	TRBJ2-5	TRBD1	TGCGCCAGCAGTGGGATACAGGGGGGTCAAGAGACCCAGTACTTC	CASSGIQGGQETQYF
few	TRBV29-1	TRBJ1-1	NA	TGCAGCGCCAACAGGGATAACCTGAACACTGAAGCTTTCTTT	CSANRDNLNTEAFF
few	TRBV19	TRBJ2-7	TRBD1	TGTGCCAGTAGTATTAAGGGGGCCAACGAGCAGTACTTC	CASSIKGANEQYF
NA	TRBV6-1	TRBJ1-2	TRBD1	TGTGCCAGCAGTGAGGACAGGGGGCGCGATGGCTACACCTTC	CASSEDRGRDGYTF
few	TRBV20-1	TRBJ2-7	TRBD2	TGCAGTGCTAGCGGAGCGGGAGGGCCTGTAGTCCACGAGCAGTACTTC	CSASGAGGPVVHEQYF
NA	TRBV12-5	TRBJ2-1	NA	TGTGCTAGCGGATCACAGGCCTCCTACAATGAGCAGTTCTTC	CASGSQASYNEQFF
few	TRBV28	TRBJ1-5	NA	TGTGCCAGCAGTCCGACTCTAGGGGGATATCAGCCCCAGCATTTT	CASSPTLGGYQPQHF
many	TRBV3-1	TRBJ2-1	NA	TGTGCCAGCAGCCCCAGGGCCAGGTCCAATGAGCAGTTCTTC	CASSPRARSNEQFF
NA	TRBV4-1	TRBJ2-7	TRBD2	TGCGCCAGCAGCCAAGTACTAGCGGGAGGGCTTCCCTACGAGCAGTACTTC	CASSQVLAGGLPYEQYF
NA	TRBV3-1	TRBJ1-6	NA	TGTGCCAGCAGCCAAGAGGCTGGTTCACCCCTCCACTTT	CASSQEAGSPLHF
NA	TRBV4-1	TRBJ2-2	NA	TGCGCCAGCAGCCAAGATCGTCACCGGGAGCTGTTTTTT	CASSQDRHRELFF
few	TRBV5-1	TRBJ2-1	NA	TGCGCCAGCAGCCGTATAAGGACGTTCGAGCAGTTCTTC	CASSRIRTFEQFF
NA	TRBV5-1	TRBJ2-5	TRBD2	TGCGCCAGCAGCGACCGGGGGGGAGAGACCCAGTACTTC	CASSDRGGETQYF
NA	TRBV15	TRBJ2-7	TRBD1	TGTGCCACCAGTACTCCGACAGGGGGTACCGACGAGCAGTACTTC	CATSTPTGGTDEQYF
NA	TRBV7-8	TRBJ2-1	NA	TGTGCCAGCAGCTTACGGCGGGAAAATGAGCAGTTCTTC	CASSLRRENEQFF
NA	TRBV5-1	TRBJ1-1	NA	TGCGCCAGCAGACCGATCGACCGGAGCACTGAAGCTTTCTTT	CASRPIDRSTEAFF
few	TRBV6-5	TRBJ2-7	NA	TGTGCCAGCAGCACCAGGAGCGAGCAGTACTTC	CASSTRSEQYF
few	TRBV28	TRBJ1-5	TRBD1	TGTGCCAGCAACACAGGGGCGGACACTCTAGCTGGGAATCAGCCCCAGCATTTT	CASNTGADTLAGNQPQHF
few	TRBV7-2	TRBJ1-1	TRBD1	TGTGCCAGCAGCTTTGAGGGGGCGAACACTGAAGCTTTCTTT	CASSFEGANTEAFF
NA	TRBV5-5	TRBJ2-7	NA	TGTGCCAGCAGCTTAGGTTCACTGCCCCCCTACGAGCAGTACTTC	CASSLGSLPPYEQYF
NA	TRBV7-8	TRBJ1-6	NA	TGTGCCAGCAGCTTACTTTTCAAGGGGAGCTCCTATAATTCACCCCTCCACTTT	CASSLLFKGSSYNSPLHF
many	TRBV12-3/TRBV12-4	TRBJ2-1	NA	TGTGCCAGCAGTTTAGATCCGGAGTCCTACAATGAGCAGTTCTTC	CASSLDPESYNEQFF